This TCR beta chain was captured in a study of low-dose radiotherapy and immunotherapy resistance in tumors. TRAV- and TRBV-specific primers primed first-strand cDNA, covering alpha and beta chains. A constant-region primer paired with the V-primer adapter amplified TCRs over approximately 18 PCR cycles. TCRdb analysed the reads with MiXCR anew, one entry per CDR3 protein. This sample carries about 100,000 distinct CDR3 sequences, around 20% of them seen once, and the ten largest clones take roughly 4.3%. The CDR3 contains 16 residues. Looked up from germline, CDR1 is LGHDT and CDR2 is YNNKEL (reference sequence). Trimming at V came to 5 bases and at J to 3 bases, leaving 10 bases not matched to a gene. Indicated time point: after trial treatment. Documented treatment: LDRT plus nivolumab, ipilimumab, low-dose cyclophosphamide and aspirin (RACIN trial). Ten or more counts support this clonotype.

Here the sequenced sample was PBMCs, taken after low-dose radiotherapy plus immunotherapy. This sequence originates from a male donor with prostate cancer. The V and J genes are TRBV3-1 and TRBJ2-5; 9 bases match TRBD2. The CDR3 protein is CASSLIAGATEETQYF. The CDR3 coding sequence is TGTGCCAGCAGCTTAATAGCGGGGGCCACCGAAGAGACCCAGTACTTC.